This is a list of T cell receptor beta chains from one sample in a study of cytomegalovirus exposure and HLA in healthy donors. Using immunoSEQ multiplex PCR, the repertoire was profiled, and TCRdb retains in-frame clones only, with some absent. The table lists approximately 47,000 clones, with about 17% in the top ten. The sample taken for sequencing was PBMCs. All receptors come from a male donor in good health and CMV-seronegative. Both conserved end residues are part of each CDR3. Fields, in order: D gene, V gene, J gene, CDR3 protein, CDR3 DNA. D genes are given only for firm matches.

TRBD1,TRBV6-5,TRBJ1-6,CASRPGQGFSPLHF,TGTGCCAGCAGACCGGGACAGGGGTTTTCACCCCTCCACTTT
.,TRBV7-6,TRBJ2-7,CASSLAGAHYEQYF,TGTGCCAGCAGCTTAGCGGGGGCCCACTACGAGCAGTACTTC
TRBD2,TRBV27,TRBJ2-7,CASGHSGGSYEQYF,TGTGCCAGCGGCCATAGCGGGGGTTCGTACGAGCAGTACTTC
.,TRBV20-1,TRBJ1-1,CSAVENTEAFF,TGCAGTGCGGTAGAGAACACTGAAGCTTTCTTT
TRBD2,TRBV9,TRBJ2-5,CASSMGLAGGETQYF,TGTGCCAGCAGCATGGGACTAGCGGGGGGAGAGACCCAGTACTTC
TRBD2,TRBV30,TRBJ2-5,CAWSIAGGAGETQYF,TGTGCCTGGAGCATAGCGGGGGGGGCTGGAGAGACCCAGTACTTC
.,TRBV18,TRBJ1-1,CASYSPLGAGTNTEAFF,TGTGCCAGCTACTCACCACTCGGGGCGGGGACGAACACTGAAGCTTTCTTT
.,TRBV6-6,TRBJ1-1,CASSYGGRGTEAFF,TGTGCCAGCAGTTACGGGGGCAGGGGTACTGAAGCTTTCTTT
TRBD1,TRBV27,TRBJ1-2,CASSPPGGNGYTF,TGTGCCAGCAGTCCGCCAGGGGGCAATGGCTACACCTTC
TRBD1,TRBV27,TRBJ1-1,CASSLQGAMNTEAFF,TGTGCCAGCAGTTTACAGGGGGCGATGAACACTGAAGCTTTCTTT
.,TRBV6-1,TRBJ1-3,CASNTRGNTIYF,TGTGCCAGCAACACGAGGGGAAACACCATATATTTT
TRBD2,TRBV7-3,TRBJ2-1,CASSQGLAGDNEQFF,TGTGCCAGCAGCCAGGGACTAGCGGGGGATAATGAGCAGTTCTTC
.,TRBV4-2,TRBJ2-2,CASSQEGRTTNTGELFF,TGTGCCAGCAGCCAAGAGGGAAGGACAACGAACACCGGGGAGCTGTTTTTT
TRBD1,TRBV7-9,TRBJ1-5,CASSLEAGGPNQPQHF,TGTGCCAGCAGCTTAGAGGCAGGGGGCCCAAATCAGCCCCAGCATTTT
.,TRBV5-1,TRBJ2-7,CASSLKGPPYEQYF,TGCGCCAGCAGCTTAAAGGGGCCCCCCTACGAGCAGTACTTC
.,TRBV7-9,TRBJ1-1,CASRPQGEAFF,TGTGCCAGCAGGCCCCAGGGGGAAGCTTTCTTT
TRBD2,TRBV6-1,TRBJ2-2,CASSEATGGVGELFF,TGTGCCAGCAGTGAAGCGACGGGGGGGGTCGGGGAGCTGTTTTTT
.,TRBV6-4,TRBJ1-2,CASSDSPFYGYTF,TGTGCCAGCAGTGACTCCCCTTTCTATGGCTACACCTTC
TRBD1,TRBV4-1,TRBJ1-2,CASSPGGQVDGYTF,TGCGCCAGCAGCCCCGGGGGACAGGTCGATGGCTACACCTTC
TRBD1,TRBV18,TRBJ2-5,CASSPGTGEETQYF,TGTGCCAGCTCGCCCGGGACAGGGGAAGAGACCCAGTACTTC
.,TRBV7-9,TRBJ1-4,CASSLGTGKEKLFF,TGTGCCAGCAGCTTAGGTACGGGAAAGGAAAAACTGTTTTTT
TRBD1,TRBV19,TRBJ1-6,CASRTFQGENSPLHF,TGTGCCAGTAGGACTTTCCAGGGGGAAAATTCACCCCTCCACTTT
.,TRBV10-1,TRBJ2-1,CASNCGFNEQFF,TGCGCCAGCAACTGTGGTTTCAATGAGCAGTTCTTC
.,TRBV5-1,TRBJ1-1,CASSPGHREGSEAFF,TGCGCCAGCAGCCCGGGACACCGGGAAGGGTCTGAAGCTTTCTTT
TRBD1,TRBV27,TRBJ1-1,CASSSRTPGQSLNTEAFF,TGTGCCAGCAGTTCCCGTACTCCGGGACAGTCATTGAACACTGAAGCTTTCTTT
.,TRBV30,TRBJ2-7,CASTASRDTFTYEQYF,TGTGCCTCCACCGCCTCCCGGGACACCTTTACCTACGAGCAGTACTTC
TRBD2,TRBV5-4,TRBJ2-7,CASSYRGLAGDYEQYF,TGTGCCAGCAGCTACAGGGGACTAGCGGGGGACTACGAGCAGTACTTC
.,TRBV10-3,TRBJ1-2,CAISAGQKPYGYTF,TGTGCCATCAGTGCTGGACAGAAACCCTATGGCTACACCTTC
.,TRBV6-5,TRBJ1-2,CASSVGGPEYGYTF,TGTGCCAGCAGTGTGGGAGGACCCGAGTATGGCTACACCTTC
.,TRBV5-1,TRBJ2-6,CASSLGRGSGANVLTF,TGCGCCAGCAGCTTGGGACGGGGATCTGGGGCCAACGTCCTGACTTTC
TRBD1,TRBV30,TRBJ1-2,CAWSVQDRARYGYTF,TGTGCCTGGAGTGTACAGGACAGGGCGAGATATGGCTACACCTTC
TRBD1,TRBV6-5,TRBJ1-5,CASSATGYNQPQHF,TGTGCCAGCAGCGCGACAGGGTACAATCAGCCCCAGCATTTT
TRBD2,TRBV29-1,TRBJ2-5,CSVAGGLQETQYF,TGCAGCGTTGCGGGAGGGCTCCAAGAGACCCAGTACTTC
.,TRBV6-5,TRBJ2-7,CASSPGSSYEQYF,TGTGCCAGCAGTCCGGGGAGCTCCTACGAGCAGTACTTC
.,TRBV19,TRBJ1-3,CASSTTQGSGNTIYF,TGTGCCAGTAGTACCACTCAGGGCTCTGGAAACACCATATATTTT
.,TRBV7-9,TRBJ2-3,CASSLAEGGGDTQYF,TGTGCCAGCAGCTTAGCGGAGGGGGGAGGGGATACGCAGTATTTT
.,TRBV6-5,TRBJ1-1,CASSAFRANTEAFF,TGTGCCAGCAGTGCATTCAGGGCCAACACTGAAGCTTTCTTT
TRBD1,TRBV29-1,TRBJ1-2,CSGTTGGYGYTF,TGCAGCGGGACCACAGGGGGCTATGGCTACACCTTC
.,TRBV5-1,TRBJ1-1,CASSLRGNTEAFF,TGCGCCAGCAGCTTGAGGGGGAACACTGAAGCTTTCTTT
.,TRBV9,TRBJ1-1,CASSVRQTGNTEAFF,TGTGCCAGCAGCGTCCGCCAGACAGGGAACACTGAAGCTTTCTTT
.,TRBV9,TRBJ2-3,CASSAPVGDTQYF,TGTGCCAGCAGCGCGCCGGTTGGAGATACGCAGTATTTT
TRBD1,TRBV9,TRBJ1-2,CASSGTGGDYGYTF,TGTGCCAGCAGCGGGACAGGGGGCGACTATGGCTACACCTTC
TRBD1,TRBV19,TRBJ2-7,CASSITAGGRHEQYF,TGTGCCAGTAGTATTACCGCAGGGGGCCGGCACGAGCAGTACTTC
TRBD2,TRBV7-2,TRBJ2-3,CASRTSGTDTQYF,TGTGCCAGCAGAACTAGCGGCACAGATACGCAGTATTTT
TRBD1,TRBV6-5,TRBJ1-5,CASSRQGGQPQHF,TGTGCCAGCAGTCGACAGGGTGGGCAGCCCCAGCATTTT
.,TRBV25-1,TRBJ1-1,CASSEGTPNTEAFF,TGTGCCAGCAGTGAGGGGACACCAAACACTGAAGCTTTCTTT
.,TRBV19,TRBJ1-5,CASSSTGISNQPQHF,TGTGCCAGTAGTTCAACAGGGATTAGCAATCAGCCCCAGCATTTT
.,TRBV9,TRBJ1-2,CASSPNGGNYGYTF,TGTGCCAGCAGCCCAAACGGGGGGAACTATGGCTACACCTTC
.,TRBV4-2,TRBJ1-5,CASSQERDQPQHF,TGTGCCAGCAGCCAAGAGAGGGATCAGCCCCAGCATTTT
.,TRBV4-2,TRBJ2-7,CASSQDLLSEQYF,TGTGCCAGCAGCCAAGATCTTCTAAGCGAGCAGTACTTC
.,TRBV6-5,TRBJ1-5,CASSRQSNQPQHF,TGTGCCAGCAGTCGCCAGAGCAATCAGCCCCAGCATTTT
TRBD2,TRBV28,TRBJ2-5,CASSLHRGGLETQYF,TGTGCCAGCAGTTTACACCGGGGGGGCCTTGAGACCCAGTACTTC
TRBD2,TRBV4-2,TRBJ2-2,CASSRLAGDTGELFF,TGTGCCAGCAGCCGCCTAGCGGGGGACACCGGGGAGCTGTTTTTT
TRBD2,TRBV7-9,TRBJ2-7,CASSFGEGLAGWYEQYF,TGTGCCAGCAGCTTCGGAGAGGGACTAGCGGGTTGGTACGAGCAGTACTTC
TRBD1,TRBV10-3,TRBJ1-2,CAISPTGGVEFFGYTF,TGTGCCATCAGCCCGACAGGGGGCGTAGAGTTTTTTGGCTACACCTTC
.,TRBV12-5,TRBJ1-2,CASGEQAFYGYTF,TGTGCTAGTGGGGAACAGGCTTTTTATGGCTACACCTTC
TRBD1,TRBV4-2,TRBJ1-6,CASSQDRDRASPLHF,TGTGCCAGCAGCCAAGATAGAGACAGGGCCTCACCCCTCCACTTT
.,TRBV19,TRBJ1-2,CASSEAANSLSDGYTF,TGTGCCAGTAGTGAGGCAGCTAATTCTCTTTCTGATGGCTACACCTTC
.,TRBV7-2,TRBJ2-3,CASSLGGTDTQYF,TGTGCCAGCAGCCTCGGGGGTACAGATACGCAGTATTTT